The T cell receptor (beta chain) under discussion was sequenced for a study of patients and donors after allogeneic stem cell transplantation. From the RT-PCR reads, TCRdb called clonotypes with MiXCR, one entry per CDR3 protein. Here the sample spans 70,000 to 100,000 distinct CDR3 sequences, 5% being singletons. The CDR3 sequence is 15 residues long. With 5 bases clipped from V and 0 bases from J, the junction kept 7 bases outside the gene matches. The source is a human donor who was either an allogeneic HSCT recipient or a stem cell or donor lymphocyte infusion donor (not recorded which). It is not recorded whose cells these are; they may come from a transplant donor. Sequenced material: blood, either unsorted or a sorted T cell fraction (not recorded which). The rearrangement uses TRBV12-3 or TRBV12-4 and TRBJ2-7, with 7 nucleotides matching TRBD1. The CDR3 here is CASSPWTGLSYEQYF. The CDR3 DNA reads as TGTGCCAGCAGTCCCTGGACAGGACTCTCCTACGAGCAGTACTTC.